This entry is about one T cell receptor beta chain. Its target is unknown. The data were produced by immunoSEQ multiplex PCR, yet TCRdb's version contains in-frame clones alone and is incomplete. The table records 90,000 to 95,000 clones, nearly 90% of them present only once. The data originate from a study of T cell responses to AZD1222 COVID-19 vaccine. Whole-study findings and limits: Close to half of spike-specific TCRs reportedly recognize unmutated variant regions. The study sampled repertoires only after the peak T cell response. Vaccination with two AZD1222 doses was followed by a rise in Spike-specific TCR breadth and depth. Baseline serology detected seropositivity in only five to seven AZD1222 recipients.

V was cut by 5 bases and J by 1 base, with 8 bases left in between. The CDR3 extends over 13 amino acids. The sequence was obtained from an adult in good health. Sequenced here: peripheral blood, sampled on day 0 of AZD1222 vaccination. The genes are TRBV12-3 or TRBV12-4 and TRBJ1-1; a possible D gene is TRBD1 (6 bases). The chain's CDR3 is CASSRQANTEAFF. The DNA for the CDR3 is TGTGCCAGCAGTCGACAGGCGAACACTGAAGCTTTCTTT.